A selection of T cell receptor beta chains follows, all from one sample in a study of T cells after yellow fever vaccination. MiXCR, run by TCRdb on the 5' RACE reads, gives a single entry per CDR3 protein. The sample lists under 150,000 distinct CDR3 sequences, 7.7% occurring once. The sequences come from CD4+ T cells sorted from PBMCs, collected 5 days after the yellow fever booster vaccination. The receptors originated from a man aged 30-40 years who received the YFV17D yellow fever vaccine. Each CDR3 is given with its conserved first and last residue. A D gene is named only where the DNA matches it firmly. Clone sizes are given selectively: once, few, many, or a class where the clone is expanded.

d_call: NA
j_call: TRBJ2-7
v_call: TRBV7-9
clone_size: many
cdr3_aa: CASSHRGQDEQYF
cdr3_nt: TGTGCCAGCAGTCACCGTGGGCAGGACGAGCAGTACTTC

d_call: NA
j_call: TRBJ1-1
v_call: TRBV5-1
clone_size: many
cdr3_aa: CASSFGQTNTEAFF
cdr3_nt: TGCGCCAGCAGCTTTGGACAGACGAACACTGAAGCTTTCTTT

d_call: NA
j_call: TRBJ2-3
v_call: TRBV12-5
clone_size: many
cdr3_aa: CASGPGTDSTDTQYF
cdr3_nt: TGTGCTAGTGGACCCGGGACGGACAGCACAGATACGCAGTATTTT

d_call: TRBD1
j_call: TRBJ1-1
v_call: TRBV6-1
clone_size: few
cdr3_aa: CASTQGTGGLTFF
cdr3_nt: TGTGCCAGCACCCAAGGGACAGGGGGGTTGACTTTCTTT

d_call: NA
j_call: TRBJ2-5
v_call: TRBV18
clone_size: NA
cdr3_aa: CASSPEGTQYF
cdr3_nt: TGTGCCAGCTCACCAGAGGGGACCCAGTACTTC

d_call: TRBD1
j_call: TRBJ1-1
v_call: TRBV20-1
clone_size: many
cdr3_aa: CSSKTGGTEAFF
cdr3_nt: TGCAGTTCCAAAACAGGGGGCACTGAAGCTTTCTTT

d_call: NA
j_call: TRBJ2-4
v_call: TRBV28
clone_size: NA
cdr3_aa: CASSSPVIAKNIQYF
cdr3_nt: TGTGCCAGCAGTTCTCCGGTGATAGCCAAAAACATTCAGTACTTC

d_call: NA
j_call: TRBJ2-7
v_call: TRBV29-1
clone_size: few
cdr3_aa: CSVMWSNGGVSYEQYF
cdr3_nt: TGCAGCGTGATGTGGAGTAATGGTGGTGTCTCCTACGAGCAGTACTTC

d_call: TRBD2
j_call: TRBJ2-1
v_call: TRBV7-2
clone_size: many
cdr3_aa: CASSQKRTSGYNEQFF
cdr3_nt: TGTGCCAGCAGTCAAAAAAGGACTAGCGGATACAATGAGCAGTTCTTC

d_call: NA
j_call: TRBJ1-3
v_call: TRBV7-9
clone_size: many
cdr3_aa: CASSSSGPRNTIYF
cdr3_nt: TGTGCCAGCAGCTCTTCGGGTCCACGAAACACCATATATTTT

d_call: NA
j_call: TRBJ2-1
v_call: TRBV5-1
clone_size: many
cdr3_aa: CASSLNDNEQFF
cdr3_nt: TGCGCCAGCAGCTTGAACGACAATGAGCAGTTCTTC

d_call: NA
j_call: TRBJ2-2
v_call: TRBV12-3/TRBV12-4
clone_size: NA
cdr3_aa: CASSSGSETGELFF
cdr3_nt: TGTGCCAGCAGTTCCGGATCTGAGACCGGGGAGCTGTTTTTT

d_call: NA
j_call: TRBJ1-3
v_call: TRBV15
clone_size: many
cdr3_aa: CATSSRTVPRTGNTIYF
cdr3_nt: TGTGCCACCAGCAGTCGGACAGTCCCACGCACTGGAAACACCATATATTTT

d_call: TRBD2
j_call: TRBJ2-3
v_call: TRBV5-1
clone_size: many
cdr3_aa: CASSTSGRNTDTQYF
cdr3_nt: TGCGCCAGCAGCACCAGCGGGAGGAACACAGATACGCAGTATTTT

d_call: TRBD1
j_call: TRBJ2-2
v_call: TRBV18
clone_size: few
cdr3_aa: CASSPGQAGELFF
cdr3_nt: TGTGCCAGCTCACCGGGACAGGCCGGGGAGCTGTTTTTT

d_call: NA
j_call: TRBJ1-1
v_call: TRBV7-9
clone_size: many
cdr3_aa: CASSSLFSGSEAFF
cdr3_nt: TGTGCCAGCAGCTCACTCTTCAGCGGGTCTGAAGCTTTCTTT

d_call: NA
j_call: TRBJ1-1
v_call: TRBV7-9
clone_size: many
cdr3_aa: CASSLRDTSNTEAFF
cdr3_nt: TGTGCCAGCAGCTTAAGGGACACCTCGAACACTGAAGCTTTCTTT

d_call: TRBD1
j_call: TRBJ2-7
v_call: TRBV7-6
clone_size: many
cdr3_aa: CASSSGGIYEQYF
cdr3_nt: TGTGCCAGCAGCTCAGGGGGCATATACGAGCAGTACTTC

d_call: NA
j_call: TRBJ2-2
v_call: TRBV7-2
clone_size: many
cdr3_aa: CASSLVIGTGELFF
cdr3_nt: TGTGCCAGCAGCTTAGTTATTGGCACCGGGGAGCTGTTTTTT

d_call: TRBD2
j_call: TRBJ2-3
v_call: TRBV7-9
clone_size: many
cdr3_aa: CASSFGTSGSSTDTQYF
cdr3_nt: TGTGCCAGCAGCTTCGGGACTAGCGGATCTAGCACAGATACGCAGTATTTT

d_call: NA
j_call: TRBJ2-2
v_call: TRBV5-1
clone_size: many
cdr3_aa: CASSYGQPTTGELFF
cdr3_nt: TGCGCCAGCAGCTACGGACAGCCCACTACCGGGGAGCTGTTTTTT

d_call: TRBD2
j_call: TRBJ2-7
v_call: TRBV18
clone_size: NA
cdr3_aa: CASSPLRGAPYEQYF
cdr3_nt: TGTGCCAGCTCACCACTGCGGGGGGCCCCCTACGAGCAGTACTTC

d_call: NA
j_call: TRBJ2-1
v_call: TRBV28
clone_size: many
cdr3_aa: CASSLGAGRHNEQFF
cdr3_nt: TGTGCCAGCAGTTTAGGGGCGGGCCGCCACAATGAGCAGTTCTTC

d_call: TRBD1
j_call: TRBJ2-6
v_call: TRBV12-3/TRBV12-4
clone_size: NA
cdr3_aa: CAISLGRTGVTGANVLTF
cdr3_nt: TGTGCCATCAGTTTAGGACGCACAGGGGTAACTGGGGCCAACGTCCTGACTTTC

d_call: TRBD1
j_call: TRBJ1-5
v_call: TRBV19
clone_size: many
cdr3_aa: CASSITPPSRTGNQPQHF
cdr3_nt: TGTGCCAGTAGTATAACTCCCCCTTCTCGGACAGGGAACCAGCCCCAGCATTTT

d_call: TRBD2
j_call: TRBJ2-1
v_call: TRBV12-3/TRBV12-4
clone_size: many
cdr3_aa: CASTPSSGKVNEQFF
cdr3_nt: TGTGCCAGCACCCCCTCTAGCGGGAAAGTCAATGAGCAGTTCTTC

d_call: NA
j_call: TRBJ2-7
v_call: TRBV15
clone_size: many
cdr3_aa: CATSRGDTYEQYF
cdr3_nt: TGTGCCACCAGCAGGGGGGACACTTACGAGCAGTACTTC

d_call: TRBD2
j_call: TRBJ2-3
v_call: TRBV27
clone_size: NA
cdr3_aa: CASSPSSGSTFLSTQYF
cdr3_nt: TGTGCCAGCAGTCCTTCTAGCGGGAGCACCTTTCTTTCTACGCAGTATTTT

d_call: NA
j_call: TRBJ2-5
v_call: TRBV7-6
clone_size: many
cdr3_aa: CASSWAGKETQYF
cdr3_nt: TGTGCCAGCAGCTGGGCGGGGAAGGAGACCCAGTACTTC

d_call: NA
j_call: TRBJ2-7
v_call: TRBV11-2
clone_size: many
cdr3_aa: CASSYLSTYEQYF
cdr3_nt: TGTGCCAGCAGCTACTTAAGCACCTACGAGCAGTACTTC

d_call: NA
j_call: TRBJ2-7
v_call: TRBV24-1
clone_size: many
cdr3_aa: CATSDSSGGPPEQYF
cdr3_nt: TGTGCCACCAGTGATAGCTCAGGCGGGCCGCCGGAGCAGTACTTC

d_call: NA
j_call: TRBJ1-5
v_call: TRBV20-1
clone_size: many
cdr3_aa: CSARRVVGTNQPQHF
cdr3_nt: TGCAGTGCTAGAAGGGTGGTCGGAACGAATCAGCCCCAGCATTTT

d_call: TRBD2
j_call: TRBJ2-5
v_call: TRBV5-1
clone_size: many
cdr3_aa: CASSHSGSQETQYF
cdr3_nt: TGCGCCAGCAGCCATAGCGGGAGTCAAGAGACCCAGTACTTC

d_call: TRBD2
j_call: TRBJ2-1
v_call: TRBV11-2
clone_size: many
cdr3_aa: CASSLRVAGGRNEQFF
cdr3_nt: TGTGCCAGCAGCCTGAGGGTAGCGGGAGGGCGCAATGAGCAGTTCTTC

d_call: NA
j_call: TRBJ1-2
v_call: TRBV7-2
clone_size: many
cdr3_aa: CASSARQNNYGYTF
cdr3_nt: TGTGCCAGCAGCGCAAGACAGAATAACTATGGCTACACCTTC

d_call: TRBD2
j_call: TRBJ2-1
v_call: TRBV5-4
clone_size: few
cdr3_aa: CASTPRLAGAGPRNEQFF
cdr3_nt: TGTGCCAGCACCCCCAGACTAGCGGGGGCCGGACCAAGAAATGAGCAGTTCTTC

d_call: NA
j_call: TRBJ2-4
v_call: TRBV28
clone_size: many
cdr3_aa: CASSEGGIENIQYF
cdr3_nt: TGTGCCAGCAGCGAGGGGGGGATTGAAAACATTCAGTACTTC

d_call: NA
j_call: TRBJ2-5
v_call: TRBV4-1
clone_size: many
cdr3_aa: CASSQGGPKTQYF
cdr3_nt: TGCGCCAGCAGCCAAGGCGGACCGAAGACCCAGTACTTC

d_call: TRBD2
j_call: TRBJ2-7
v_call: TRBV4-1
clone_size: many
cdr3_aa: CASSQAGGLAGPYEQYF
cdr3_nt: TGCGCCAGCAGCCAAGCTGGCGGGCTAGCGGGACCCTACGAGCAGTACTTC

d_call: NA
j_call: TRBJ2-2
v_call: TRBV5-1
clone_size: many
cdr3_aa: CASSLMAAAGELFF
cdr3_nt: TGCGCCAGCAGCTTGATGGCGGCCGCCGGGGAGCTGTTTTTT